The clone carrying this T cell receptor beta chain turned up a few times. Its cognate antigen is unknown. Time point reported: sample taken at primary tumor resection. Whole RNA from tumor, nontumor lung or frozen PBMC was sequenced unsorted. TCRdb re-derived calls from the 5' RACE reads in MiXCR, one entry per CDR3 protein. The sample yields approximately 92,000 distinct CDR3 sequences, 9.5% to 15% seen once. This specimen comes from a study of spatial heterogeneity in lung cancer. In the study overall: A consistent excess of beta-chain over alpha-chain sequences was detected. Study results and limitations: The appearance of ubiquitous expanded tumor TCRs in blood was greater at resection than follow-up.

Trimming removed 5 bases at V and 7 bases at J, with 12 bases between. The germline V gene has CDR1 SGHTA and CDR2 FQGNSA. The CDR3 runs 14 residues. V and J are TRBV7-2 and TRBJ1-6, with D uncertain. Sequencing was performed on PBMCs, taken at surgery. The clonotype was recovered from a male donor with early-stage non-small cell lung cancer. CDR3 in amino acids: CASSHREPNSPLHF. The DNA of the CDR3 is TGTGCCAGCAGCCACCGGGAACCCAATTCACCCCTCCACTTT.